The 30 T cell receptor beta chains below come from one sample, sequenced in a study of control samples from healthy donors and cancer patients. Sequenced by immunoSEQ multiplex PCR; TCRdb stores in-frame clones only, minus some. The table lists roughly 130,000 clones, approximately 90% of them singletons. Source material: blood. The receptors here all came from a young man in good health.

This clone was picked up one time. This rearrangement joins TRBV18 to TRBJ2-1; possible D gene TRBD1, 6 bases. Germline V gene lookup returns CDR1 KGHSH and CDR2 LQKENI. V was trimmed by 1 base and J by 2 bases, leaving 6 bases between them. CDR3 length: 14 amino acids. The CDR3 here is CASSPQGAYNEQFF. The CDR3 DNA sequence: TGTGCCAGCTCACCACAGGGGGCCTACAATGAGCAGTTCTTC.

The J gene is TRBJ2-7, the V gene TRBV27, with D unresolved. The CDR3 is 13 amino acids. The V gene's germline CDR1 is MNHEY and CDR2 SMNVEV (reference sequence). V lost 1 base to trimming and J lost 5 bases, with 9 bases between them. CDR3 protein: CASSLYGFDEQYF. The CDR3 DNA reads TGTGCCAGCAGTTTATATGGGTTCGACGAGCAGTACTTC.

This chain links TRBV2 with TRBJ2-4; 10 nucleotides agree with TRBD2. Unmatched junction bases numbered 5, after V lost 6 bases and J lost 0 bases. Germline lookup yields CDR1 SNHLY and CDR2 FYNNEI. The CDR3 totals 16 residues. This CDR3 reads CASSLLAGLAKNIQYF. CDR3 in DNA: TGTGCCAGCAGCTTACTAGCGGGGCTAGCCAAAAACATTCAGTACTTC.

The chain links TRBV5-6 to TRBJ1-1; D is undetermined. Between the trimmed V and J ends, which lost 1 base and 4 bases, there was a span of 11 bases. The germline V gene encodes CDR1 SGHDT and CDR2 YYEEEE. The CDR3 sequence is 14 residues long. CDR3: CASSLPGWSTEAFF. The CDR3 region has the DNA TGTGCCAGCAGCTTGCCCGGGTGGAGCACTGAAGCTTTCTTT.

The gene calls are TRBV13 and TRBJ2-3; 11 nucleotides match TRBD1. Germline assignment: CDR1 PRHDT and CDR2 FYEKMQ (reference sequence). J lost 4 bases, V lost 2 bases, and 5 bases had no gene match. The length of the CDR3 is 16 residues. CDR3 nucleotide sequence: TGTGCCAGCAGCTTAACCGGGACAGGGGGACCAGATACGCAGTATTTT. Protein: CASSLTGTGGPDTQYF.

The V and J genes are TRBV30 and TRBJ1-5; a weak D match, TRBD1 (5 bases). There are 14 residues in the CDR3. V lost 4 bases and J 0 bases, leaving 10 bases between the germline ends. CDR1 GTSNPN and CDR2 SVGIG come from the germline V gene (reference sequence). The CDR3, as DNA: TGTGCCTGGACTATGAGGGGTAGCAATCAGCCCCAGCATTTT. Translation gives CAWTMRGSNQPQHF.

J is TRBJ1-1 and V is TRBV12-5; a possible D gene is TRBD1 (5 bases). Trimming pared 4 bases from V and 0 bases from J, leaving 6 bases between. The length of the CDR3 is 13 residues. The V gene's germline CDR1 is LGHNT and CDR2 FRNRAP. For the CDR3, the DNA is TGTGCTAGTGGTTGGGGGGTGAACACTGAAGCTTTCTTT. Translation: CASGWGVNTEAFF.

The genes are TRBV6-5 and TRBJ1-2, with TRBD1 matching 7 bases. Trimming cost V 6 bases and J 2 bases; bases outside gene matches: 6. The CDR3 has 14 residues. Germline V lookup: CDR1 MNHEY, CDR2 SVGAGI. Here the CDR3 DNA reads TGTGCCAGCAGCTATACGGGACAGAACTATGGCTACACCTTC. It codes for CASSYTGQNYGYTF.

The chain recombines TRBV11-3 with TRBJ2-5; no reliable D call. Germline CDR1 reads SGHNT; CDR2 reads YENEEA. The ends were cut back, 1 base at V and 5 bases at J, with 8 bases in the middle. There are 13 residues in the CDR3. In DNA form, the CDR3 reads TGTGCCAGCAGCTTAGCTCCGGCGGAGACCCAGTACTTC. Its protein is CASSLAPAETQYF.

The rearrangement joins TRBV5-4 to TRBJ2-1; a weak D match, TRBD1 (7 bases). This CDR3 has 15 residues. V was trimmed by 4 bases and J by 0 bases, leaving 11 bases between them. Germline V CDR1 and CDR2: SGHNT, YYREEE (reference sequence). The CDR3 protein is CASSPGGSSYNEQFF. As DNA, the CDR3 is TGTGCCAGCAGCCCAGGGGGGAGCTCCTACAATGAGCAGTTCTTC.

The chain joins TRBV11-2 to TRBJ1-1, with 7 bases lining up with TRBD1. The CDR3 totals 14 residues. With 6 bases clipped from V and 3 bases from J, the junction kept 7 bases outside the gene matches. Germline CDR1 and CDR2: SGHAT and FQNNGV. The CDR3 region is CASSTDRAYTEAFF. As DNA, the CDR3 is TGTGCCAGCAGTACCGACAGGGCGTACACTGAAGCTTTCTTT. Full variable domain (rest looked up from reference TRBV11-2 and TRBJ1-1): EAGVAQSPRYKIIEKRQSVAFWCNPISGHATLYWYQQILGQGPKLLIQFQNNGVVDDSQLPKDRFSAERLKGVDSTLKIQPAKLEDSAVYLCASSTDRAYTEAFFGQGTRLTVV.

The chain combines TRBV19 with TRBJ2-1; D gene unclear. The CDR3 sequence is 14 residues long. Trimming pared 3 bases from V and 5 bases from J, leaving 11 bases between. Germline loops: CDR1 LNHDA, CDR2 SQIVND (reference sequence). The CDR3 sequence is CASSITNRDNEQFF. DNA of the CDR3: TGTGCCAGTAGTATTACAAATAGGGACAATGAGCAGTTCTTC.

The chain combines TRBV5-8 with TRBJ1-2; D is unclear. CDR1 SGHTS and CDR2 YDEGEE come from the germline V gene. The V and J ends lost 0 bases and 8 bases respectively, with 11 bases between them. The CDR3 sequence is 13 residues long. The CDR3 protein is CASSLDHNGGYTF. CDR3 nucleotide sequence: TGTGCCAGCAGCTTGGACCACAACGGGGGCTACACCTTC.

J is TRBJ2-3 and V is TRBV10-1; D might be TRBD1 (6 bases). This CDR3 is 13 amino acids long. V lost 3 bases, J lost 5 bases, and 9 bases lay in between. CDR1 and CDR2 (germline): WNHNN, SYGVQD (reference sequence). The CDR3 is CASSEQGLDTQYF. In nucleotides, the CDR3 is TGCGCCAGCAGTGAACAGGGTCTAGATACGCAGTATTTT.

The chain uses TRBV12-3 or TRBV12-4 and TRBJ1-5; maybe TRBD1 (5 bases). The V and J ends lost 5 bases and 9 bases respectively, with 14 bases between them. This CDR3 has 13 amino acids. CDR3 coding DNA: TGTGCCAGCAGTAGGGACCGCTCTGGGCCCCAGCATTTT. This encodes CASSRDRSGPQHF.

The CDR3 is CASSPQGAQTGELFF. CDR3 in DNA: TGTGCCAGCTCACCCCAGGGGGCGCAAACCGGGGAGCTGTTTTTT. The rearrangement joins TRBV18 to TRBJ2-2; 8 bases are a match to TRBD1. Germline assignment: CDR1 KGHSH and CDR2 LQKENI. The length of the CDR3 is 15 residues. The junction had 5 bases not matched to a gene; V was cut back by 3 bases and J by 5 bases.

This chain joins TRBV5-1 and TRBJ2-7; 7 bases align to TRBD2. The germline CDR1 and CDR2 sequences are SGHRS and YFSETQ. V lost 4 bases and J lost 3; bases outside the gene matches: 10. This CDR3 comprises 15 residues. CDR3 amino acids: CASSPGRGRVYEQYF. In nucleotides, the CDR3 is TGCGCCAGCAGCCCTGGACGGGGGAGGGTCTACGAGCAGTACTTC.

This chain uses TRBV4-1 with TRBJ2-5; tentative D call: TRBD2 (5 bases). V shed 4 bases and J shed 3 bases, with 12 bases lying between them. This CDR3 has 14 amino acids. The V gene's germline CDR1 is MGHRA and CDR2 YSYEKL. The DNA of the CDR3 is TGCGCCAGCAGCCCAACAACGCGGGAAGAGACCCAGTACTTC. Translated: CASSPTTREETQYF.

This clone was seen a single time. The V and J genes are TRBV11-2 and TRBJ2-5; D assignment may be TRBD1 or TRBD2 (5 bases each). The germline gives CDR1 SGHAT, CDR2 FQNNGV. The CDR3 has 18 amino acids. Between the trimmed V and J ends, which lost 0 bases and 1 base, there was a span of 18 bases. The CDR3 sequence is CASSLDPLPGTFQETQYF. In DNA form, the CDR3 reads TGTGCCAGCAGCTTAGATCCCTTGCCAGGGACCTTCCAAGAGACCCAGTACTTC.

The chain couples TRBV7-9 to TRBJ1-6; D is ambiguous. Trimming took off 1 base at V and 5 bases at J, with 6 bases between the two ends. CDR3 length: 14 residues. The germline V gene encodes CDR1 SEHNR and CDR2 FQNEAQ (reference sequence). CDR3 DNA sequence: TGTGCCAGCAGCTTAGGCCAGGATAATTCACCCCTCCACTTT. Protein product: CASSLGQDNSPLHF.

Only one count was recorded for this clone. The rearrangement uses TRBV25-1 and TRBJ2-1, with D unclear. V was pared by 8 bases and J by 1 base, with 12 bases between. CDR1 MGHDK and CDR2 SYGVNS come from the germline V gene. CDR3 length: 14 amino acids. CDR3 DNA sequence: TGTGCCAGCTCCCCGGGCTTATCCTACAATGAGCAGTTCTTC. Translated, it gives CASSPGLSYNEQFF. Combining the CDR3 with reference TRBV25-1 and TRBJ2-1 gives the whole variable domain EADIYQTPRYLVIGTGKKITLECSQTMGHDKMYWYQQDPGMELHLIHYSYGVNSTEKGDLSSESTVSRIRTEHFPLTLESARPSHTSQYLCASSPGLSYNEQFFGPGTRLTVL.

V and J are TRBV7-9 and TRBJ2-1, with 10 bases identical to TRBD1. The CDR3 has 17 residues. The V gene end was trimmed by 4 bases and the J gene end by 3 bases; junction bases not matched to a gene: 9. Germline CDR1 reads SEHNR; CDR2 reads FQNEAQ (reference sequence). Here the CDR3 reads CASSSFGGTGDYNEQFF. The CDR3 nucleotides are TGTGCCAGCAGCTCCTTCGGGGGGACAGGGGACTACAATGAGCAGTTCTTC.

This clone occurred a few times. This sample also contains other DNA sequences that code for the same CDR3. The chain carries TRBV11-2 and TRBJ2-2, with TRBD1 matching over 7 bases. V shed 3 bases and J 1 base; nucleotides not matched to a gene: 2. The V gene's germline CDR1 is SGHAT and CDR2 FQNNGV. The CDR3 is made up of 15 amino acids. CDR3 nucleotide sequence: TGTGCCAGCAGCTTGAGGGGGCGGAACACCGGGGAGCTGTTTTTT. Encoded protein: CASSLRGRNTGELFF.

This clone was seen once. V is TRBV6-1 and J is TRBJ2-5; TRBD1 matches at 7 bases. V lost 3 bases and J lost 7; bases outside the gene matches: 8. Germline values: CDR1 MNHNS, CDR2 SASEGT. The CDR3 runs 14 residues. The CDR3 DNA is TGTGCCAGCAGTGAGGAGGACAGGTTGGGGACCCAGTACTTC. It is translated as CASSEEDRLGTQYF.

The rearrangement uses TRBV5-1 and TRBJ2-1, with TRBD2 as a possible D gene (5 bases). This CDR3 spans 14 amino acids. Germline V gene lookup returns CDR1 SGHRS and CDR2 YFSETQ. V shed 2 bases and J shed 4 bases, with 10 bases lying between them. CDR3: CASSFRGGYNEQFF. The CDR3 DNA reads TGCGCCAGCAGCTTCCGAGGCGGGTACAATGAGCAGTTCTTC.

V usage is TRBV5-1 and J usage is TRBJ2-1; tentative D call: TRBD1 (6 bases). CDR1 and CDR2 from the germline V gene are SGHRS and YFSETQ. This CDR3 comprises 16 residues. Trimming pared 0 bases from V and 6 bases from J, leaving 16 bases between. CDR3 protein: CASSLARDTVINEQFF. Here the CDR3 DNA reads TGCGCCAGCAGCTTGGCCCGGGACACAGTAATCAATGAGCAGTTCTTC. Using reference TRBV5-1 and TRBJ2-1 for the parts outside the CDR3, the full variable domain is KAGVTQTPRYLIKTRGQQVTLSCSPISGHRSVSWYQQTPGQGLQFLFEYFSETQRNKGNFPGRFSGRQFSNSRSEMNVSTLELGDSALYLCASSLARDTVINEQFFGPGTRLTVL.

Only one count was recorded for this clone. This chain connects TRBV4-2 to TRBJ2-3, with TRBD1 matching 8 bases. Germline V gene sequence: CDR1 LGHNA, CDR2 YNFKEQ. The CDR3 loop spans 15 amino acids. Unmatched junction bases numbered 6, after V lost 5 bases and J lost 2 bases. The CDR3 here is CASSASGGPTDTQYF. Here the CDR3 DNA reads TGTGCCAGCAGCGCATCAGGGGGCCCCACAGATACGCAGTATTTT.

The chain recombines TRBV30 with TRBJ1-4; D remains ambiguous. Germline CDR1 and CDR2: GTSNPN and SVGIG (reference sequence). The CDR3 has 15 residues. V lost 0 bases and J lost 4, with 12 bases in between. The DNA for the CDR3 is TGTGCCTGGAGTGTAGGGTCCGCAGTTAATGAAAAACTGTTTTTT. Its translation is CAWSVGSAVNEKLFF.

This chain joins TRBV6-5 and TRBJ2-3, with TRBD2 matching 11 bases. Germline-derived CDR1 and CDR2 are MNHEY and SVGAGI. V was clipped by 0 bases and J by 5 bases; unmatched bases: 4. This CDR3 is 16 amino acids long. CDR3 coding DNA: TGTGCCAGCAGTTACTCAAGAACTAGCGGGGGAGATACGCAGTATTTT. This sequence encodes CASSYSRTSGGDTQYF.

The V gene is TRBV2, the J gene TRBJ1-1; 9 nucleotides match TRBD1. The CDR3 consists of 13 residues. The germline CDR1 and CDR2 sequences are SNHLY and FYNNEI. The J segment lost 12 bases and the V segment lost 4 bases, leaving 9 bases of the junction unmatched. CDR3 residues: CASSVEQGARPFF. CDR3 in DNA: TGTGCCAGCAGTGTGGAACAGGGGGCGCGACCTTTCTTT.